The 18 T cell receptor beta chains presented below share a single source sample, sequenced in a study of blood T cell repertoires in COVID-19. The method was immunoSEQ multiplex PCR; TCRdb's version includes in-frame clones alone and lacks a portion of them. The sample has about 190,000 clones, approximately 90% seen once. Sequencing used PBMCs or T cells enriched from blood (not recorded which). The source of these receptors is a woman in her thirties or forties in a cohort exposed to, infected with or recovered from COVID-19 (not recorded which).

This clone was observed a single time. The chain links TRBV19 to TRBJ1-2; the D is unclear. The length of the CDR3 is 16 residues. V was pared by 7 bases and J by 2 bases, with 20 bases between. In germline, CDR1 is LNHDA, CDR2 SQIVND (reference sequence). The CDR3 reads CASTQNYRPENYGYTF. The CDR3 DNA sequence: TGTGCCAGTACCCAAAATTACCGTCCAGAAAACTATGGCTACACCTTC.

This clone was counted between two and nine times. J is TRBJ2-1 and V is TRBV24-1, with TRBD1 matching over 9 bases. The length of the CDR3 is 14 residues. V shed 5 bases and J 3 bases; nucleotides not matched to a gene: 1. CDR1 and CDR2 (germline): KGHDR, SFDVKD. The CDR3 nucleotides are TGTGCCACCAGTGGGGGACAGGGCTACAATGAGCAGTTCTTC. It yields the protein CATSGGQGYNEQFF.

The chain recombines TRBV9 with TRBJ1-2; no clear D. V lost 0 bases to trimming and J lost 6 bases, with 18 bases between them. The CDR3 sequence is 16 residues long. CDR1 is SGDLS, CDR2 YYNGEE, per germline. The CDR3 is CASSVALGFSKNGYTF. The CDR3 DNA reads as TGTGCCAGCAGCGTAGCTTTGGGCTTTAGTAAGAATGGCTACACCTTC.

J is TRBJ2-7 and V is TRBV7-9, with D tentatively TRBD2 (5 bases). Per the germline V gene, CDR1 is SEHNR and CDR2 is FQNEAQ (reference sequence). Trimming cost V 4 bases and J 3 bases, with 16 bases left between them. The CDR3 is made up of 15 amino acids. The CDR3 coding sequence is TGTGCCAGCAGCTCGCCCGGGTCCCGGGACTACGAGCAGTACTTC. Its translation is CASSSPGSRDYEQYF.

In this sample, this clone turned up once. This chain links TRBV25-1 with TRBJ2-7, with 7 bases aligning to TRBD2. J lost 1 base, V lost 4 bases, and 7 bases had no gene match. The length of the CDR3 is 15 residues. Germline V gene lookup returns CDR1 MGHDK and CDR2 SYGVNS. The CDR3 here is CASSAPGTKSYEQYF. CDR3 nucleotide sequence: TGTGCCAGCAGTGCTCCCGGGACTAAGTCCTACGAGCAGTACTTC.

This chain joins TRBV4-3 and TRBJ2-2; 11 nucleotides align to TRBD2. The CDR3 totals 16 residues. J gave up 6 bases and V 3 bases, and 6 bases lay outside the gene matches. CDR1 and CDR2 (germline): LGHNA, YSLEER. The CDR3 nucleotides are TGCGCCAGCAGCCAGGTCCTAGCGGGAGGCCCCGGGGAGCTGTTTTTT. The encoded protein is CASSQVLAGGPGELFF.

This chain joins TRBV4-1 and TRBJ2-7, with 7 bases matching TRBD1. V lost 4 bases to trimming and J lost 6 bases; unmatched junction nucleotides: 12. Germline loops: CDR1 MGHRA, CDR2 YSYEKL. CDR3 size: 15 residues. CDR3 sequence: CASSPDRQGIGEQYF. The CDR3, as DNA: TGCGCCAGCAGCCCCGACCGACAGGGTATTGGCGAGCAGTACTTC.

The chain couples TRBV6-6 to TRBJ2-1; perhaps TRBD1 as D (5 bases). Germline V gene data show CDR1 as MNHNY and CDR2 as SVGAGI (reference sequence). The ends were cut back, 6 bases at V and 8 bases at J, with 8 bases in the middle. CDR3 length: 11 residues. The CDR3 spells CASRVGDEQFF. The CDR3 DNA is TGTGCCAGCAGGGTAGGGGATGAGCAGTTCTTC.

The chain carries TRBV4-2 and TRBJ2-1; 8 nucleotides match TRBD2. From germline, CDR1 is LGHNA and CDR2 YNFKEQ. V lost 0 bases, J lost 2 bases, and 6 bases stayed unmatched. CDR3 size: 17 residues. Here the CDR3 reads CASSQEGTSGAYNEQFF. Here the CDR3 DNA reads TGTGCCAGCAGCCAAGAAGGTACTAGCGGTGCCTACAATGAGCAGTTCTTC.

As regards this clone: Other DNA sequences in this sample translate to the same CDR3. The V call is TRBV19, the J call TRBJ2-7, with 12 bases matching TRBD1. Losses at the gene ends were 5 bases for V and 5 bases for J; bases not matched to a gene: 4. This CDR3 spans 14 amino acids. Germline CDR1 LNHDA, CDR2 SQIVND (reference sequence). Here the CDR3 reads CASSPGTGGNEQYF. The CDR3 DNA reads TGTGCCAGTAGTCCCGGGACAGGGGGCAACGAGCAGTACTTC.

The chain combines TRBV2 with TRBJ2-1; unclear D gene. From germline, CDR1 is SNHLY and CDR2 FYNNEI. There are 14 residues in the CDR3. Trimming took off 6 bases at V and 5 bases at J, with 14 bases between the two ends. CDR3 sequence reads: CASRPTPSHNEQFF. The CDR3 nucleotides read TGTGCCAGCAGGCCGACTCCCAGCCACAATGAGCAGTTCTTC.

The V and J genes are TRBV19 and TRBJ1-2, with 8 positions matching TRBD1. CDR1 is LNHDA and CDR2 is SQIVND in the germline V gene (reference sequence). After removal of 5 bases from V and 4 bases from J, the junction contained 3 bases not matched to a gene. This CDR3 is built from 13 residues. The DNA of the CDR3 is TGTGCCAGTAGTTTTACAGGGGGCTATGGCTACACCTTC. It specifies CASSFTGGYGYTF.

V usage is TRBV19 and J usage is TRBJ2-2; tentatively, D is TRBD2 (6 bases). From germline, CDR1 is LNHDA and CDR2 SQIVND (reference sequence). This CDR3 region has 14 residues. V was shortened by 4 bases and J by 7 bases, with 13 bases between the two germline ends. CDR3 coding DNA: TGTGCCAGTAGTACGAAGGAGGGAAACGGGGAGCTGTTTTTT. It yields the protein CASSTKEGNGELFF.

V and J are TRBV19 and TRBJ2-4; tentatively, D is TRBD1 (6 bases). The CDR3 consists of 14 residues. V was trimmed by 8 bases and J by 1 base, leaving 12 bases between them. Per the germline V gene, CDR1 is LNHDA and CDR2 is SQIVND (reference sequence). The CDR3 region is CASAFQGAKNIQYF. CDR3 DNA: TGTGCCAGTGCGTTCCAGGGGGCCAAAAACATTCAGTACTTC.

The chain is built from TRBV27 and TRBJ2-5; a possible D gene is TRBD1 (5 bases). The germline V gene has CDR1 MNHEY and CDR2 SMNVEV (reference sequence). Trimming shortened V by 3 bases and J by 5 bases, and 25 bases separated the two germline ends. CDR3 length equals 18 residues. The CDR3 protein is CASSFSARGAITTETQYF. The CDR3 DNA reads TGTGCCAGCAGTTTTTCCGCTAGGGGCGCGATAACCACTGAGACCCAGTACTTC.

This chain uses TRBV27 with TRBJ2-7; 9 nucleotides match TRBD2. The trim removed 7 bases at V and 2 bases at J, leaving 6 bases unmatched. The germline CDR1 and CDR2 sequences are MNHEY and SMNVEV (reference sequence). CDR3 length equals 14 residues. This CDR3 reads CASTKTSGPYEQYF. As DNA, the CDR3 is TGTGCCAGCACCAAGACTAGCGGACCCTACGAGCAGTACTTC.

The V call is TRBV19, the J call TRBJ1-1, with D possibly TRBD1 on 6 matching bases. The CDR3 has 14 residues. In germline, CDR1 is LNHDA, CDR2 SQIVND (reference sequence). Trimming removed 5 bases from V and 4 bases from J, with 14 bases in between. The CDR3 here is CASSFLGGSTEAFF. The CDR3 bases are TGTGCCAGTAGTTTCTTAGGGGGTAGCACTGAAGCTTTCTTT.

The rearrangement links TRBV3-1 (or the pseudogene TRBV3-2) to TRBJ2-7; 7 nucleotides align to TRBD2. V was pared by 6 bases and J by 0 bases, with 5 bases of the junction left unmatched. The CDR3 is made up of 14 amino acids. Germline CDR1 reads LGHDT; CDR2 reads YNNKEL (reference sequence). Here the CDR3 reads CASRQGGSSYEQYF. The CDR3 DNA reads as TGTGCCAGCAGGCAGGGAGGGAGCTCCTACGAGCAGTACTTC.